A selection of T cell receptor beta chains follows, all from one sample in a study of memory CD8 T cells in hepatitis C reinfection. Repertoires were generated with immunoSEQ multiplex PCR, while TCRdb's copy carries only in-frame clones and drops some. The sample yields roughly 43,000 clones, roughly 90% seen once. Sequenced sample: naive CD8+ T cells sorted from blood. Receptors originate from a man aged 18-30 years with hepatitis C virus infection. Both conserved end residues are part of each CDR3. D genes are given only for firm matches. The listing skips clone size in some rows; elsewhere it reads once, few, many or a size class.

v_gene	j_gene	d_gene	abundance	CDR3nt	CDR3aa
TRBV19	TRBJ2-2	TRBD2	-	TGTGCCAGTAGTACGACGACTAGCGGGGTCCAGACCGGGGAGCTGTTTTTT	CASSTTTSGVQTGELFF
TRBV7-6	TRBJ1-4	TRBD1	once	TGTGCCAGCAGCGAAGGGGACAGGGGGCTCCCCGGGGGAAAACTGTTTTTT	CASSEGDRGLPGGKLFF
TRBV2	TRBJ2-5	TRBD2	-	TGTGCCAGCAATACGGGACTAGCGACCCAAGAGGCCCAGTACTTC	CASNTGLATQEAQYF
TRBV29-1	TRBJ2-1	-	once	TGCAGCGTTGACTTCGGGATTCGGACCCACAATGAGCAGTTCTTC	CSVDFGIRTHNEQFF
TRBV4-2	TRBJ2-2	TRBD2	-	TGTGCCAGCAGCCAAGAAGTGGGACTAGAATTGGTCGGGGAGCTGTTTTTT	CASSQEVGLELVGELFF
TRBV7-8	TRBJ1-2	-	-	TGTGCCAGCAGCTTAGCGCTCGCATCGACTGAAAACTATGGCTACACCTTC	CASSLALASTENYGYTF
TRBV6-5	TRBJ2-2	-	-	TGTGCCACCCCGGTTGAGTACACCGGGGAGCTGTTTTTT	CATPVEYTGELFF
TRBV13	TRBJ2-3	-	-	TGTGCCAGCAGCTTAGATCGCGGAAGACCTCCGCAGTATTTT	CASSLDRGRPPQYF
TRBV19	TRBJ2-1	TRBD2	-	TGTGCCAGTAGTGTCGGCGGGAGAGGCCGATACAATGAGCAGTTCTTC	CASSVGGRGRYNEQFF
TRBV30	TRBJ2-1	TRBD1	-	TGTGCCTGGAGTGTTACAGGGGATGTGACCTACAATGAGCAGTTCTTC	CAWSVTGDVTYNEQFF
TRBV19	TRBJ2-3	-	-	TGTGCCAGTAGTCTCGTGGGAGCTGACCATACGCAGTATTTT	CASSLVGADHTQYF
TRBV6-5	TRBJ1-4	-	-	TGTGCCAGCAGTTATTGGGTCGGGGACACCCCTGAAAAACTGTTTTTT	CASSYWVGDTPEKLFF
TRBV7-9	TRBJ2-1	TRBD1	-	TGTGCCAGCAGCTTATATGGCCAGGGGGCGAGGAATGAGCAGTTCTTC	CASSLYGQGARNEQFF